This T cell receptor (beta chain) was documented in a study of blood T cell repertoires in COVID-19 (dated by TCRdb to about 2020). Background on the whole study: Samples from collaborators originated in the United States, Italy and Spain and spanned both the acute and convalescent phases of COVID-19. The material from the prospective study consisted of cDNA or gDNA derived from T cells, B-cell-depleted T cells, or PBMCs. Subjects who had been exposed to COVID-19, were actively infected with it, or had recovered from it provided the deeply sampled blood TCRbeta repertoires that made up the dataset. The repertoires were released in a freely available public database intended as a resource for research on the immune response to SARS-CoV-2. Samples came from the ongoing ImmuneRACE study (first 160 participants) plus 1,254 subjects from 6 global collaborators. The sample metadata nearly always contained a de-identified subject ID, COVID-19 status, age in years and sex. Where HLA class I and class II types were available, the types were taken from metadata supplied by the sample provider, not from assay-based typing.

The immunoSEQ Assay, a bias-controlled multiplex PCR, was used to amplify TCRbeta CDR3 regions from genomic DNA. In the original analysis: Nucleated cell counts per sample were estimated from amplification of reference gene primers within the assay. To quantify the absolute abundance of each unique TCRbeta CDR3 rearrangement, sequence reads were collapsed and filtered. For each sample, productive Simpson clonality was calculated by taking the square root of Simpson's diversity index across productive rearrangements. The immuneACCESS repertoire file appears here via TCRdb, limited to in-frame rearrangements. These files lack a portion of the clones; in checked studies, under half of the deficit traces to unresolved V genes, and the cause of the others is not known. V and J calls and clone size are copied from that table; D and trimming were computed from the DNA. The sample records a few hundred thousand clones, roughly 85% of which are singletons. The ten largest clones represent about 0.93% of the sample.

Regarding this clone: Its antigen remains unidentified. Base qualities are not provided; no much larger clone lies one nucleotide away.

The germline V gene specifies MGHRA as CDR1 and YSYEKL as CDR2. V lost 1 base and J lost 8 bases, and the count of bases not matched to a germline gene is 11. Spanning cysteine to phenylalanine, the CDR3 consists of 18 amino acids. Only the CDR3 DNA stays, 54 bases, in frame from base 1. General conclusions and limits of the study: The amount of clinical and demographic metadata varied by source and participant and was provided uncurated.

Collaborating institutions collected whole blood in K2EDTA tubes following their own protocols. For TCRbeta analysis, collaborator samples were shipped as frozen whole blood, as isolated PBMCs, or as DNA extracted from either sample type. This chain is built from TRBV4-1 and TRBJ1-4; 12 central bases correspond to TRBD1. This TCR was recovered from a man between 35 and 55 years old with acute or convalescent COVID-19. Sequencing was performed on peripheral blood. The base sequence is TGCGCCAGCAGCCAAGTTACCGGGACAGGGGGCGGACGGGAAAAACTGTTTTTT. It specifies CASSQVTGTGGGREKLFF.